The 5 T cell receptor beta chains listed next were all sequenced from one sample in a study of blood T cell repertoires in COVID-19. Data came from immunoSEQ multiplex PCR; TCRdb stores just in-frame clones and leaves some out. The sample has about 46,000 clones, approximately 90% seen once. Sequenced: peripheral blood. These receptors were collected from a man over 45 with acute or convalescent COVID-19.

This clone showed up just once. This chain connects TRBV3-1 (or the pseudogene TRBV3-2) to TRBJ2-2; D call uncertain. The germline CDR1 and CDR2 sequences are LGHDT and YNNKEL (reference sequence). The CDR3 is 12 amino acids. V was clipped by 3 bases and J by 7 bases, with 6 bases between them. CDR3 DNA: TGTGCCAGCAGCCACGGGTTCGGGGAGCTGTTTTTT. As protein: CASSHGFGELFF.

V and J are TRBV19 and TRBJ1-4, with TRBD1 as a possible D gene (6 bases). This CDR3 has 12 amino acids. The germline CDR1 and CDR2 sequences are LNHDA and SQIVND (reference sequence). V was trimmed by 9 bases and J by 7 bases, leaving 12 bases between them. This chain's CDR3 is CASQGLTEKLFF. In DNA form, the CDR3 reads TGTGCCAGCCAGGGGCTAACTGAAAAACTGTTTTTT.

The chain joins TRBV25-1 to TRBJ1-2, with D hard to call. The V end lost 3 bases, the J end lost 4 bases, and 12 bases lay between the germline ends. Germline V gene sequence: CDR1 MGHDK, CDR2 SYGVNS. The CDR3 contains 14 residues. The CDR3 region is CASSDSGEVYGYTF. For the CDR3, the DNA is TGTGCCAGCAGTGACTCTGGAGAAGTCTATGGCTACACCTTC.

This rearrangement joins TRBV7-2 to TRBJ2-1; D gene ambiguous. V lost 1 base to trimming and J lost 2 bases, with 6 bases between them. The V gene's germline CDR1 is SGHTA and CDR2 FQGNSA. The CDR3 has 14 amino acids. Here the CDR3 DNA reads TGTGCCAGCAGCTTAGGGCACACCTACAATGAGCAGTTCTTC. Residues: CASSLGHTYNEQFF.

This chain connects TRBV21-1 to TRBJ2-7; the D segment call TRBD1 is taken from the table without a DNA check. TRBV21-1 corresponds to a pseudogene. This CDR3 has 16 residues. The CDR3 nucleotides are TGTGCCAGCCCCCGCGAAAGGACAGGGGAAGGCGACGAGCAGTACTTC. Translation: CASPRERTGEGDEQYF.